Below are 31 T cell receptor beta chains sequenced from a single sample in a study of Ad26.COV2.S vaccination and SARS-CoV-2 variants. Assay used: immunoSEQ multiplex PCR; TCRdb lists only in-frame clones, some missing. Of just over 350,000 clones listed, about 90% are singletons. The sample was peripheral blood, taken after recovery from COVID-19. The receptors come from a human donor who had recovered from COVID-19.

J is TRBJ1-1 and V is TRBV5-4; no reliable D call. The CDR3 loop spans 12 amino acids. Germline V gene data show CDR1 as SGHNT and CDR2 as YYREEE (reference sequence). V was shortened by 5 bases and J by 5 bases, with 10 bases between the two germline ends. CDR3 protein: CASSAIGTEAFF. In DNA, the CDR3 is TGTGCCAGCAGTGCGATTGGGACTGAAGCTTTCTTT. Complete variable domain (other parts from reference TRBV5-4 and TRBJ1-1): ETGVTQSPTHLIKTRGQQVTLRCSSQSGHNTVSWYQQALGQGPQFIFQYYREEENGRGNFPPRFSGLQFPNYSSELNVNALELDDSALYLCASSAIGTEAFFGQGTRLTVV.

This rearrangement joins TRBV6-2 or TRBV6-3 to TRBJ2-7; a weak D match, TRBD2 (7 bases). V was shortened by 2 bases and J by 6 bases, with 14 bases between the two germline ends. The CDR3 loop spans 14 amino acids. CDR1 is MNHEY and CDR2 is SVGEGT in the germline V gene. Here the CDR3 DNA reads TGTGCCAGCAGTTACGGGGGGGCGCATCCCGAGCAGTACTTC. The encoded protein is CASSYGGAHPEQYF.

This chain uses TRBV7-8 with TRBJ1-4; possible D gene TRBD1, 6 bases. V was clipped by 7 bases and J by 8 bases, with 14 bases between them. The CDR3 contains 13 residues. Germline V gene lookup returns CDR1 SGHVS and CDR2 FQNEAQ. CDR3 bases: TGTGCCAGCAAGAGCAGGGGTGAGGAAAAACTGTTTTTT. It encodes CASKSRGEEKLFF.

The V call is TRBV5-4, the J call TRBJ1-3, with a tentative D call TRBD1 (6 bases). Germline CDR1 SGHNT, CDR2 YYREEE (reference sequence). V dropped 0 bases and J dropped 0 bases, with 10 bases sitting between them. The CDR3 is 16 residues long. CDR3 DNA: TGTGCCAGCAGCTTGGCAGGGGCGAGCTCTGGAAACACCATATATTTT. As protein: CASSLAGASSGNTIYF. The variable domain in full, completed from reference TRBV5-4 and TRBJ1-3, reads ETGVTQSPTHLIKTRGQQVTLRCSSQSGHNTVSWYQQALGQGPQFIFQYYREEENGRGNFPPRFSGLQFPNYSSELNVNALELDDSALYLCASSLAGASSGNTIYFGEGSWLTVV.

The gene calls are TRBV13 and TRBJ1-2, with D unclear. V dropped 0 bases and J dropped 0 bases, with 5 bases sitting between them. CDR1 is PRHDT, CDR2 FYEKMQ, per germline (reference sequence). There are 14 residues in the CDR3. CDR3 sequence reads: CASSLGDSNYGYTF. As DNA, the CDR3 is TGTGCCAGCAGCTTAGGCGACTCTAACTATGGCTACACCTTC.

This chain uses TRBV21-1 with TRBJ2-3; the table's TRBD2 call for D was not verified on the DNA. TRBV21-1 is reported as a pseudogene. This CDR3 is 11 amino acids long. The CDR3 region is CASSKTPLRYF. The CDR3 nucleotides are TGTGCCAGCAGCAAAACTCCCCTTCGGTATTTT.

This clone was counted once. The chain links TRBV2 to TRBJ2-7, with 8 bases fitting TRBD1. The V and J ends lost 5 bases and 7 bases, in that order; junction bases with no gene match: 10. This CDR3 is 14 amino acids long. Germline CDR1 and CDR2: SNHLY and FYNNEI. CDR3 nucleotide sequence: TGTGCCAGCAGTCCGGGACAGGACCCCTTAGAGCAGTACTTC. Encoded protein: CASSPGQDPLEQYF.

This CDR3 is CASSSTRDNEQFF. Written as DNA, the CDR3 is TGTGCCAGCAGCTCCACACGGGACAATGAGCAGTTCTTC. V and J are TRBV7-3 and TRBJ2-1, with D unresolved. Between the trimmed V and J ends, which lost 4 bases and 5 bases, there was a span of 9 bases. Germline CDR1 reads SGHTA; CDR2 reads FQGTGA. There are 13 residues in the CDR3.

The V call is TRBV7-2, the J call TRBJ2-3; perhaps TRBD1 as D (6 bases). V was cut by 2 bases and J by 0 bases, with 21 bases left in between. The CDR3 runs to 19 residues. Germline loops: CDR1 SGHTA, CDR2 FQGNSA. The DNA for the CDR3 is TGTGCCAGCAGCTTAAACCAGGGGACCACCCCCCCAAGCACAGATACGCAGTATTTT. Amino acids: CASSLNQGTTPPSTDTQYF.

This clone appeared once. The genes are TRBV5-1 and TRBJ1-1; D is perhaps TRBD1 (6 bases). This CDR3 contains 15 residues. The germline V and J ends were trimmed by 1 base and 0 bases, with 10 bases remaining between them. The germline gives CDR1 SGHRS, CDR2 YFSETQ. CDR3 nucleotide sequence: TGCGCCAGCAGCTTGACAGGGATCCTGAACACTGAAGCTTTCTTT. Translation gives CASSLTGILNTEAFF.

This chain uses TRBV7-8 with TRBJ1-1, with 7 bases aligning to TRBD1. Germline loops: CDR1 SGHVS, CDR2 FQNEAQ. Germline trimming cut 5 bases from V and 8 bases from J; bases unmatched to any gene: 11. The CDR3 is 14 amino acids. CDR3 sequence: CASSQNLDREEAFF. Here the CDR3 DNA reads TGTGCCAGCAGCCAAAATCTAGACAGGGAAGAAGCTTTCTTT. Filled out from reference TRBV7-8 and TRBJ1-1, the complete variable domain reads GAGVSQSPRYKVAKRGQDVALRCDPISGHVSLFWYQQALGQGPEFLTYFQNEAQLDKSGLPSDRFFAERPEGSVSTLKIQRTQQEDSAVYLCASSQNLDREEAFFGQGTRLTVV.

This sequence joins TRBV4-3 and TRBJ1-2, with a possible D match to TRBD1 (5 bases). The CDR3 has 15 residues. Deletions cut 0 bases from V and 6 bases from J, with 14 bases between. Per the germline V gene, CDR1 is LGHNA and CDR2 is YSLEER. The CDR3 DNA reads as TGCGCCAGCAGCCAAGAAGACTACAGGCCCCATGGCTACACCTTC. Encoded protein: CASSQEDYRPHGYTF.

V usage is TRBV5-5 and J usage is TRBJ2-1; TRBD2 matches at 8 bases. Germline V gene lookup returns CDR1 SGHKS and CDR2 YYEKEE (reference sequence). The CDR3 totals 14 residues. Germline trimming cut 2 bases from V and 15 bases from J; bases unmatched to any gene: 13. The CDR3 DNA sequence: TGTGCCAGCAGCTTTACATCGGGGGGGCTGAGGCGGTTCTTC. Its translation: CASSFTSGGLRRFF.

The V gene is TRBV9, the J gene TRBJ1-2; 8 nucleotides match TRBD1. CDR1 is SGDLS, CDR2 YYNGEE, per germline. J gave up 8 bases and V 1 base, and 4 bases lay outside the gene matches. CDR3 size: 13 residues. The CDR3 spells CASSVQGASGYTF. The CDR3, as DNA: TGTGCCAGCAGCGTACAGGGGGCGTCGGGCTACACCTTC.

The chain is built from TRBV6-6 and TRBJ2-3, with a weak D call TRBD1 (5 bases). Germline CDR1 reads MNHNY; CDR2 reads SVGAGI (reference sequence). The CDR3 is made up of 14 amino acids. V gave up 5 bases and J gave up 0 bases, with 9 bases separating them. CDR3 nucleotide sequence: TGTGCCAGCAGTAGGACAATTAGCACAGATACGCAGTATTTT. Translating gives CASSRTISTDTQYF.

CDR3 DNA sequence: TGTGCCAGCAGTGACTCGAGAGGGGGCACTGAAGCTTTCTTT. This encodes CASSDSRGGTEAFF. The chain is built from TRBV6-4 and TRBJ1-1, with D possibly being TRBD1 (6 bases). Per germline, CDR1 MRHNA and CDR2 SNTAGT. V was clipped by 0 bases and J by 4 bases, with 9 bases between them. The CDR3 totals 14 residues.

The chain links TRBV5-8 to TRBJ1-3; possibly TRBD1 for D (5 bases). The length of the CDR3 is 15 residues. Germline CDR1 and CDR2: SGHTS and YDEGEE. V was shortened by 0 bases and J by 4 bases, with 11 bases between the two germline ends. In nucleotides, the CDR3 is TGTGCCAGCAGCTTGGGGTTGGGGGAAGGAAACACCATATATTTT. Its translation: CASSLGLGEGNTIYF.

The chain has TRBV6-6 and TRBJ2-3; 13 bases map to TRBD2. Germline assignment: CDR1 MNHNY and CDR2 SVGAGI (reference sequence). V was pared by 5 bases and J by 0 bases, with 5 bases of the junction left unmatched. The CDR3 length is 17 residues. In DNA form, the CDR3 reads TGTGCCAGCAGTCGTCCGGGACTAGCGGGGAGCACAGATACGCAGTATTTT. This gives the protein CASSRPGLAGSTDTQYF.

This clone has more than one count but fewer than ten. The V call is TRBV6-2 or TRBV6-3, the J call TRBJ2-5, with D perhaps matching TRBD1 or TRBD2 (5 bases each). Germline-derived CDR1 and CDR2 are MNHEY and SVGEGT. V lost 6 bases and J lost 7, with 21 bases in between. This CDR3 has 15 residues. The CDR3, as DNA: TGTGCCAGCAGCCCGAGTTGGGGGAGCGCGGGGACCCAGTACTTC. Protein: CASSPSWGSAGTQYF.

The CDR3 loop is CASSLAGSEQYF. The DNA for the CDR3 is TGTGCCAGCAGCTTAGCTGGGTCCGAGCAGTACTTC. The V gene is TRBV11-2, the J gene TRBJ2-7, with no clear D. Trimming pared 1 base from V and 6 bases from J, leaving 7 bases between. Germline V gives CDR1 SGHAT, CDR2 FQNNGV. The length of the CDR3 is 12 residues.

The rearrangement uses TRBV11-2 and TRBJ2-1; the D is unclear. This CDR3 contains 14 residues. V was trimmed by 1 base and J by 5 bases, leaving 9 bases between them. The germline V gene encodes CDR1 SGHAT and CDR2 FQNNGV. CDR3 nucleotide sequence: TGTGCCAGCAGCTTAGCGGGCGACAACAATGAGCAGTTCTTC. Translation: CASSLAGDNNEQFF. Using reference TRBV11-2 and TRBJ2-1 for the parts outside the CDR3, the full variable domain is EAGVAQSPRYKIIEKRQSVAFWCNPISGHATLYWYQQILGQGPKLLIQFQNNGVVDDSQLPKDRFSAERLKGVDSTLKIQPAKLEDSAVYLCASSLAGDNNEQFFGPGTRLTVL.

This clone showed up just once. The chain is built from TRBV3-1 (or the pseudogene TRBV3-2) and TRBJ1-2; the match to TRBD1 covers 7 bases. There are 16 residues in the CDR3. The V segment lost 5 bases and the J segment 5 bases; nucleotides outside the gene matches: 14. Germline V gene lookup returns CDR1 LGHDT and CDR2 YNNKEL (reference sequence). DNA for the CDR3: TGTGCCAGCAGCTTAAATTTACAGGGGTTCGTTTATGGCTACACCTTC. Its protein product is CASSLNLQGFVYGYTF.

The CDR3 DNA sequence: TGTGCCAGCAGCTTAGTTCAGGGGGTGGCAGATACGCAGTATTTT. Its translation: CASSLVQGVADTQYF. This chain joins TRBV7-6 and TRBJ2-3; 7 bases agree with TRBD1. The germline V gene has CDR1 SGHVS and CDR2 FNYEAQ. J gave up 4 bases and V 1 base, and 5 bases lay outside the gene matches. The CDR3 length is 15 residues.

This rearrangement joins TRBV2 to TRBJ1-2; 8 positions match TRBD1. The CDR3 length is 16 residues. In germline, CDR1 is SNHLY, CDR2 FYNNEI. V shed 5 bases, J shed 1 base, and the junction held 9 bases outside the gene matches. CDR3 in amino acids: CASSLRQTGDNYGYTF. The DNA of the CDR3 is TGTGCCAGCAGTTTACGCCAGACAGGGGATAACTATGGCTACACCTTC.

The chain employs TRBV6-2 or TRBV6-3 and TRBJ2-2, with 9 bases aligning to TRBD1. The germline V gene has CDR1 MNHEY and CDR2 SVGEGT. The CDR3 extends over 15 amino acids. V lost 8 bases, J lost 3 bases, and 7 bases stayed unmatched. The chain's CDR3 is CASRSRDRDTGELFF. CDR3 bases: TGTGCCAGCCGTTCCCGGGACAGGGACACCGGGGAGCTGTTTTTT.

V is TRBV2 and J is TRBJ2-1, with 10 bases fitting TRBD2. CDR1 SNHLY and CDR2 FYNNEI come from the germline V gene. The CDR3 loop spans 14 amino acids. V trimming: 4 bases; J trimming: 9 bases; junction bases outside the gene matches: 6. CDR3 sequence: CASSVLAGGGEQFF. As DNA, the CDR3 is TGTGCCAGCAGTGTATTAGCGGGGGGAGGTGAGCAGTTCTTC.

The rearrangement joins TRBV9 to TRBJ1-3, with D unresolved. The ends were cut back, 2 bases at V and 4 bases at J, with 16 bases in the middle. Germline values: CDR1 SGDLS, CDR2 YYNGEE. This CDR3 region has 16 residues. This CDR3 is CASSVQVSGSGNTIYF. DNA of the CDR3: TGTGCCAGCAGCGTCCAGGTTAGCGGGTCCGGAAACACCATATATTTT.

The chain has TRBV5-4 and TRBJ1-3, with 7 bases fitting TRBD1. This CDR3 has 14 residues. Trimming removed 3 bases from V and 3 bases from J; junction bases left unmatched: 3. Germline CDR1 reads SGHNT; CDR2 reads YYREEE (reference sequence). CDR3 amino acids: CASSSGTDGNTIYF. The CDR3 DNA follows: TGTGCCAGCAGCTCGGGGACAGATGGAAACACCATATATTTT. Supplemented by reference TRBV5-4 and TRBJ1-3, the full variable domain reads ETGVTQSPTHLIKTRGQQVTLRCSSQSGHNTVSWYQQALGQGPQFIFQYYREEENGRGNFPPRFSGLQFPNYSSELNVNALELDDSALYLCASSSGTDGNTIYFGEGSWLTVV.

The chain has TRBV9 and TRBJ2-5; 10 bases map to TRBD1. After removal of 7 bases from V and 2 bases from J, the junction contained 5 bases not matched to a gene. This CDR3 region has 14 residues. Germline loops: CDR1 SGDLS, CDR2 YYNGEE. CDR3 region: CASDGTGAQETQYF. CDR3 bases: TGTGCCAGCGACGGGACAGGGGCACAAGAGACCCAGTACTTC.

CDR3 in DNA: TGTGCCAGCAGCTCCAGGAAGACTCGCACGACAGTTCTGAGCGAGCAGTACTTC. Protein sequence: CASSSRKTRTTVLSEQYF. This chain links TRBV11-2 with TRBJ2-7; perhaps TRBD1 as D (5 bases). The germline V and J ends were trimmed by 4 bases and 6 bases, with 28 bases remaining between them. The CDR3 contains 18 residues. Germline values: CDR1 SGHAT, CDR2 FQNNGV. The variable domain in full, completed from reference TRBV11-2 and TRBJ2-7, reads EAGVAQSPRYKIIEKRQSVAFWCNPISGHATLYWYQQILGQGPKLLIQFQNNGVVDDSQLPKDRFSAERLKGVDSTLKIQPAKLEDSAVYLCASSSRKTRTTVLSEQYFGPGTRLTVT.

The rearrangement uses TRBV7-2 and TRBJ2-2, with TRBD1 identical over 12 bases. The junction had 2 bases not matched to a gene; V was cut back by 4 bases and J by 5 bases. Germline lookup yields CDR1 SGHTA and CDR2 FQGNSA. The CDR3 runs to 15 residues. The CDR3 DNA reads as TGTGCCAGCAGCTCGGGACAGGGGGCAACCGGGGAGCTGTTTTTT. Its translation: CASSSGQGATGELFF.